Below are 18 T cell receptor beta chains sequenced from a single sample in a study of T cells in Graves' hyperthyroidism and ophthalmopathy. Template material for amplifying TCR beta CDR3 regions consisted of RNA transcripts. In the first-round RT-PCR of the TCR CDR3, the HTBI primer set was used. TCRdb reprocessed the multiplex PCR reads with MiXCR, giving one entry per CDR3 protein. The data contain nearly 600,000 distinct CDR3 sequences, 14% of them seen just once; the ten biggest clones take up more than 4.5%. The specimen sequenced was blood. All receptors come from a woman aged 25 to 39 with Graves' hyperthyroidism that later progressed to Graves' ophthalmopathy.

CDR3 DNA: TGTGCTAGTGGTTTGGTACATCCCCGGGGTGAGACCCAGTACTTC. Translated: CASGLVHPRGETQYF. The J gene is TRBJ2-5, the V gene TRBV12-5; possibly TRBD2 for D (5 bases). Trimming pared 0 bases from V and 5 bases from J, leaving 13 bases between. The CDR3 covers 15 residues. Germline CDR1 LGHNT, CDR2 FRNRAP.

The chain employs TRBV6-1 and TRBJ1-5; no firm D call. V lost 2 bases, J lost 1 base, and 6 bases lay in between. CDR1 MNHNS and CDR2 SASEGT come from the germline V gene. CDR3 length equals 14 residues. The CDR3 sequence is CASSELLSNQPQHF. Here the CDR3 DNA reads TGTGCCAGCAGTGAACTGCTCAGCAATCAGCCCCAGCATTTT.

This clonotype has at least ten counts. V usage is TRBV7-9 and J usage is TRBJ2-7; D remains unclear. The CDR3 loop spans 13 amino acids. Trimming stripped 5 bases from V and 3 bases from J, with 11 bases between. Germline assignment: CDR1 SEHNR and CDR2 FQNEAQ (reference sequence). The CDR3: CASSITGYYEQYF. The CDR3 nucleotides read TGTGCCAGCAGCATTACGGGCTACTACGAGCAGTACTTC.

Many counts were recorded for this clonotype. In DNA form, the CDR3 reads TGTGCCAGCACTAGCGGGAGGGGGTCCTACAATGAGCAGTTCTTC. This codes for CASTSGRGSYNEQFF. V is TRBV2 and J is TRBJ2-1; 12 bases map to TRBD2. Germline V lookup: CDR1 SNHLY, CDR2 FYNNEI. V lost 7 bases to trimming and J lost 1 base; unmatched junction nucleotides: 2. CDR3 length: 15 amino acids.

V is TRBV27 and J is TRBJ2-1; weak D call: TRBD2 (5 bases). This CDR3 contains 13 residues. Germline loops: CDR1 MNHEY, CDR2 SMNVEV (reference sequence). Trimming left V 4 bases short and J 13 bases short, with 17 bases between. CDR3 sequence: CASSSGYNGKQFF. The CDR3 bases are TGTGCCAGCAGTTCCGGGTACAACGGGAAACAGTTCTTC.

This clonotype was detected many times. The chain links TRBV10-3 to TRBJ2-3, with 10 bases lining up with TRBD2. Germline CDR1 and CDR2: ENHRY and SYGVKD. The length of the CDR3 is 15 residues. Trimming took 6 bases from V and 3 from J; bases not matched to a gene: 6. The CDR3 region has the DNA TGTGCCATCAGACCCGGGACTAGCGTAACAGATACGCAGTATTTT. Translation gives CAIRPGTSVTDTQYF.

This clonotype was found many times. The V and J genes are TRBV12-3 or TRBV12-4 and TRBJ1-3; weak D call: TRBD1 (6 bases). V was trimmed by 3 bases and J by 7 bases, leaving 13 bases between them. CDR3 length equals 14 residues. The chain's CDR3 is CASSFSSQGNTIYF. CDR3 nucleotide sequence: TGTGCCAGCAGTTTTAGCTCCCAGGGGAACACCATATATTTT.

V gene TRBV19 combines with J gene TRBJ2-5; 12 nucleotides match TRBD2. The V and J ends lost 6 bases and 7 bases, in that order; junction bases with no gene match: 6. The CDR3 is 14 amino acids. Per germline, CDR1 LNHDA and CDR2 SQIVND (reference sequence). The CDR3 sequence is CASSPGLAGGTQYF. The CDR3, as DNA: TGTGCCAGTAGCCCGGGACTAGCGGGCGGGACCCAGTACTTC. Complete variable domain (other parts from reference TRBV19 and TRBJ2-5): DGGITQSPKYLFRKEGQNVTLSCEQNLNHDAMYWYRQDPGQGLRLIYYSQIVNDFQKGDIAEGYSVSREKKESFPLTVTSAQKNPTAFYLCASSPGLAGGTQYFGPGTRLLVL.

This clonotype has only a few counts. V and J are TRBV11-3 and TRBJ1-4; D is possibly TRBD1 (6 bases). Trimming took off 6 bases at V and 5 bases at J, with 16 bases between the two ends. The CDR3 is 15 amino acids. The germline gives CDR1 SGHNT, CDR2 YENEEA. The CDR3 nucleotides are TGTGCCAGCAGTGTGAGTACAGGGTGGAATGAAAAACTGTTTTTT. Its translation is CASSVSTGWNEKLFF.

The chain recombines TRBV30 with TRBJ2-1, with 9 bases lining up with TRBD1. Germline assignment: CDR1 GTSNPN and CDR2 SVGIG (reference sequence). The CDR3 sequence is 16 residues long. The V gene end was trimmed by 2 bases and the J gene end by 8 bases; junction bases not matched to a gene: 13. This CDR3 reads CAWSRMDRGTFDEQFF. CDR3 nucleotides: TGTGCCTGGAGTCGGATGGACAGGGGCACTTTCGATGAGCAGTTCTTC.

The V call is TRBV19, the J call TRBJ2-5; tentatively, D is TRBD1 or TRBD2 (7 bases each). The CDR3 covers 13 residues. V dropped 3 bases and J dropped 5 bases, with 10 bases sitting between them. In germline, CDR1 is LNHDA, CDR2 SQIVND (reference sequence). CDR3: CASSIRGGETQYF. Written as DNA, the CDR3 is TGTGCCAGTAGTATCAGGGGGGGGGAGACCCAGTACTTC.

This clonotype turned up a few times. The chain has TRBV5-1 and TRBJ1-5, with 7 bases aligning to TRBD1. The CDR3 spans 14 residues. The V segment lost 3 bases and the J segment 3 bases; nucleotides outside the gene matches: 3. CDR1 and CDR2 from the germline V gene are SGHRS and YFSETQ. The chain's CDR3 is CASSSTGFNQPQHF. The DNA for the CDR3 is TGCGCCAGCAGCTCGACAGGGTTCAATCAGCCCCAGCATTTT. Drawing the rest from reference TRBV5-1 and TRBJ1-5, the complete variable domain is KAGVTQTPRYLIKTRGQQVTLSCSPISGHRSVSWYQQTPGQGLQFLFEYFSETQRNKGNFPGRFSGRQFSNSRSEMNVSTLELGDSALYLCASSSTGFNQPQHFGDGTRLSIL.

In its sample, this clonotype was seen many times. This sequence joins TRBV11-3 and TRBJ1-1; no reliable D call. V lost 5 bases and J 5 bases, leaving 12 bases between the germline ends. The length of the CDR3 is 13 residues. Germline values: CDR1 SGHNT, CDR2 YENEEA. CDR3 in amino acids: CASSPDGLTEAFF. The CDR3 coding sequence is TGTGCCAGCAGCCCGGACGGGTTGACTGAAGCTTTCTTT.

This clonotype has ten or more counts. The CDR3 DNA reads as TGCGCCAGCAGCTCCGGGACAGGCGTCAACGAGCAGTACTTC. Translated, it gives CASSSGTGVNEQYF. This chain links TRBV5-1 with TRBJ2-7; 8 bases match TRBD1. This CDR3 region has 14 residues. CDR1 SGHRS and CDR2 YFSETQ come from the germline V gene. V lost 3 bases to trimming and J lost 5 bases; unmatched junction nucleotides: 7.

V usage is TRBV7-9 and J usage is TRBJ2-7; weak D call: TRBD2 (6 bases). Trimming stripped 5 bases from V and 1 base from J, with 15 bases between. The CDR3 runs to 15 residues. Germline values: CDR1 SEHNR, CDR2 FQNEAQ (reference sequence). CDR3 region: CASSRGGQGSYEQYF. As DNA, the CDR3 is TGTGCCAGCAGCCGCGGAGGGCAGGGATCCTACGAGCAGTACTTC.

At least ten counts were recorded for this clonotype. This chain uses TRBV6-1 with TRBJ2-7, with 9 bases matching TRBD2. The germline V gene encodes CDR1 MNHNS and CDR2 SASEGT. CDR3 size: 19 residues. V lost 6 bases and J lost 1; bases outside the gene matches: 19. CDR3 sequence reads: CASSRSPVISGRWSYEQYF. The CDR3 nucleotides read TGTGCCAGCAGCCGCTCTCCGGTTATTAGCGGGAGATGGTCCTACGAGCAGTACTTC.

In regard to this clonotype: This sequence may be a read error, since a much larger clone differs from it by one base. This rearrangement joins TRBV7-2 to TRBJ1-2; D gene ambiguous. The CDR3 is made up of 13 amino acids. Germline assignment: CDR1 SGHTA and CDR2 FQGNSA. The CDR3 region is CASSFGINYSYTF. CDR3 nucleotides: TGTGCCAGCAGCTTCGGGATTAACTATAGCTACACCTTC.

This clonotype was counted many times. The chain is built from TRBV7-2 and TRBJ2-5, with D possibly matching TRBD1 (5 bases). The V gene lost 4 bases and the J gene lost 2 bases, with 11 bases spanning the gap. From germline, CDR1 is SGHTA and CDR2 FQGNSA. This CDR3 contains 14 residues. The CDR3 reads CASSSDISQETQYF. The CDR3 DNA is TGTGCCAGCAGCTCGGACATTAGTCAAGAGACCCAGTACTTC.